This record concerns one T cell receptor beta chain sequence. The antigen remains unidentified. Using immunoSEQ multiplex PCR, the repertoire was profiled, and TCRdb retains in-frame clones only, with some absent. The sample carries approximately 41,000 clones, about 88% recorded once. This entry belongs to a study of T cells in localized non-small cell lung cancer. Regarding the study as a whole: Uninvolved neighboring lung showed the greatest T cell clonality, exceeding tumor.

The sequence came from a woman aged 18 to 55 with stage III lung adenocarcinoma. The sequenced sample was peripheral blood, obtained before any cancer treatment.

This CDR3 reads CASSLGRANEQFF. The CDR3 DNA reads as TGTGCCAGCAGCTTGGGCAGGGCGAATGAGCAGTTCTTC. The gene calls are TRBV7-3 and TRBJ2-1, with a tentative D call TRBD1 (5 bases). Germline CDR1 SGHTA, CDR2 FQGTGA. The CDR3 runs 13 residues. V was trimmed by 3 bases and J by 7 bases, leaving 10 bases between them. The whole variable domain, filled in from reference TRBV7-3 and TRBJ2-1, reads GAGVSQTPSNKVTEKGKYVELRCDPISGHTALYWYRQSLGQGPEFLIYFQGTGAADDSGLPNDRFFAVRPEGSVSTLKIQRTERGDSAVYLCASSLGRANEQFFGPGTRLTVL.